This passage covers 30 T cell receptor beta chains from one sample sequenced in a study of memory CD8 T cells in hepatitis C reinfection. Assay used: immunoSEQ multiplex PCR; TCRdb lists only in-frame clones, some missing. The sample consists of approximately 46,000 clones, roughly 89% of them appearing once. Time point noted: late/post reinfection, 12 to 24 weeks after detection. No in vitro expansion preceded TCR sequencing of the sorted cells. The sequenced sample was naive CD8+ T cells sorted from blood. The receptors derive from a man between 18 and 29 years old with hepatitis C virus infection.

The rearrangement uses TRBV7-6 and TRBJ2-1; TRBD2 agrees at 8 bases. J was trimmed by 8 bases and V by 5 bases; bases with no gene match: 11. This CDR3 is built from 15 residues. Per the germline V gene, CDR1 is SGHVS and CDR2 is FNYEAQ. CDR3 sequence reads: CASSDQRENQDEQFF. The DNA of the CDR3 is TGTGCCAGCAGCGATCAGCGGGAGAATCAGGATGAGCAGTTCTTC.

This chain uses TRBV5-5 with TRBJ2-1; D remains unclear. Trimming cost V 1 base and J 0 bases, with 11 bases left between them. Germline CDR1 reads SGHKS; CDR2 reads YYEKEE (reference sequence). This CDR3 is 16 amino acids long. The CDR3 is CASSLNSLSSYNEQFF. The CDR3 bases are TGTGCCAGCAGCTTGAACAGTCTAAGCTCCTACAATGAGCAGTTCTTC.

The count of this clone is one. The rearrangement links TRBV11-2 to TRBJ2-7; 15 bases map to TRBD2. Germline CDR1 reads SGHAT; CDR2 reads FQNNGV. The V gene end was trimmed by 3 bases and the J gene end by 6 bases; junction bases not matched to a gene: 0. The CDR3 loop spans 14 amino acids. CDR3 residues: CASSLGLAGGEQYV. CDR3 bases: TGTGCCAGCAGCTTGGGACTAGCGGGGGGCGAGCAGTACGTC.

The V and J genes are TRBV2 and TRBJ2-2; the match to TRBD1 covers 9 bases. Germline V gene lookup returns CDR1 SNHLY and CDR2 FYNNEI. The CDR3 is made up of 16 amino acids. V was pared by 5 bases and J by 4 bases, with 8 bases of the junction left unmatched. The DNA of the CDR3 is TGTGCCAGCAGTCCGGGACAGGGAGATACCACCGGGGAGCTGTTTTTT. Encoded protein: CASSPGQGDTTGELFF. Variable domain in full (rest from reference TRBV2 and TRBJ2-2): EPEVTQTPSHQVTQMGQEVILRCVPISNHLYFYWYRQILGQKVEFLVSFYNNEISEKSEIFDDQFSVERPDGSNFTLKIRSTKLEDSAMYFCASSPGQGDTTGELFFGEGSRLTVL.

This clone appeared a single time. The V and J genes are TRBV7-2 and TRBJ2-1; 7 nucleotides align to TRBD2. This CDR3 region has 16 residues. V lost 6 bases and J lost 4; bases outside the gene matches: 12. Germline loops: CDR1 SGHTA, CDR2 FQGNSA. The chain's CDR3 is CASSWGGSYTYNEQFF. CDR3 DNA sequence: TGTGCCAGCAGTTGGGGGGGGAGTTATACATACAATGAGCAGTTCTTC.

This chain connects TRBV2 to TRBJ2-2, with 13 bases identical to TRBD2. CDR3 size: 19 residues. Germline CDR1 SNHLY, CDR2 FYNNEI. V shed 6 bases and J 5 bases; nucleotides not matched to a gene: 15. The CDR3: CASSALFGTSGAITGELFF. CDR3 sequence (DNA): TGTGCCAGCAGCGCCCTATTCGGGACTAGCGGGGCAATAACCGGGGAGCTGTTTTTT.

The chain recombines TRBV27 with TRBJ1-5; 8 positions agree with TRBD1. Per the germline V gene, CDR1 is MNHEY and CDR2 is SMNVEV (reference sequence). This CDR3 has 17 amino acids. The J segment lost 3 bases and the V segment lost 5 bases, leaving 12 bases of the junction unmatched. CDR3 loop: CASSPIPRTGTNQPQHF. The CDR3 nucleotides read TGTGCCAGCAGTCCGATACCCCGGACAGGGACCAATCAGCCCCAGCATTTT.

The chain couples TRBV5-6 to TRBJ1-4; D gene uncertain. The V gene's germline CDR1 is SGHDT and CDR2 YYEEEE. This CDR3 is built from 14 residues. Trimming removed 4 bases from V and 4 bases from J, with 11 bases in between. CDR3 in amino acids: CASSPEAFNEKLFF. The CDR3 DNA is TGTGCCAGCAGCCCGGAGGCCTTTAATGAAAAACTGTTTTTT.

This clone was seen more than once but under ten times. CDR3 sequence (DNA): TGCGCCAGCAGCCAAGTCTACGGGGTTGGTCAGCCCCAGCATTTT. Translated, it gives CASSQVYGVGQPQHF. J is TRBJ1-5 and V is TRBV4-1; D is ambiguous. Germline V gene lookup returns CDR1 MGHRA and CDR2 YSYEKL. CDR3 length equals 15 residues. Trimming stripped 1 base from V and 6 bases from J, with 13 bases between.

V is TRBV19 and J is TRBJ2-1, with 10 bases matching TRBD1. The CDR3 spans 17 residues. V gave up 3 bases and J gave up 2 bases; unmatched junction bases: 7. CDR1 and CDR2 (germline): LNHDA, SQIVND (reference sequence). CDR3 coding DNA: TGTGCCAGTAGTATCAGGCCCGGACAGGGGGCCTACAATGAGCAGTTCTTC. This encodes CASSIRPGQGAYNEQFF.

The chain joins TRBV19 to TRBJ1-2; D uncertain. Looked up from germline, CDR1 is LNHDA and CDR2 is SQIVND (reference sequence). The V and J ends lost 3 bases and 6 bases respectively, with 17 bases between them. The CDR3 sequence is 15 residues long. The CDR3: CASSIPGSRLDGYTF. CDR3 sequence (DNA): TGTGCCAGTAGTATCCCGGGATCCCGCCTGGATGGCTACACCTTC.

The rearrangement uses TRBV5-1 and TRBJ1-6; D uncertain. The germline V and J ends were trimmed by 2 bases and 5 bases, with 11 bases remaining between them. This CDR3 has 15 residues. Germline CDR1 is SGHRS and CDR2 is YFSETQ. The CDR3 region has the DNA TGCGCCAGCAGCTTCTTCTTTCCCCATAATTCACCCCTCCACTTT. This gives the protein CASSFFFPHNSPLHF.

The V gene is TRBV11-2, the J gene TRBJ2-7; 14 nucleotides align to TRBD2. The CDR3 has 17 residues. CDR1 and CDR2 (germline): SGHAT, FQNNGV. V dropped 4 bases and J dropped 4; count of bases not matched to a gene: 9. CDR3 sequence: CASSWGLAGVDGYEQYF. CDR3 in DNA: TGTGCCAGCAGCTGGGGACTAGCGGGAGTAGACGGGTACGAGCAGTACTTC.

V gene TRBV28 combines with J gene TRBJ2-5; TRBD2 is a possible D gene (5 bases). Germline values: CDR1 MDHEN, CDR2 SYDVKM. Between the trimmed V and J ends, which lost 2 bases and 4 bases, there was a span of 14 bases. This CDR3 is 15 amino acids long. The CDR3 DNA reads TGTGCCAGCAGTTTAAGTGGGTCCGGACTAGAGACCCAGTACTTC. Its protein is CASSLSGSGLETQYF. Filled out from reference TRBV28 and TRBJ2-5, the complete variable domain reads DVKVTQSSRYLVKRTGEKVFLECVQDMDHENMFWYRQDPGLGLRLIYFSYDVKMKEKGDIPEGYSVSREKKERFSLILESASTNQTSMYLCASSLSGSGLETQYFGPGTRLLVL.

The J gene is TRBJ2-7, the V gene TRBV9; 12 bases match TRBD1. V shed 3 bases, J shed 7 bases, and the junction held 5 bases outside the gene matches. CDR3 length: 14 amino acids. The germline V gene has CDR1 SGDLS and CDR2 YYNGEE. CDR3 sequence reads: CASSGGQGAREQYF. CDR3 DNA: TGTGCCAGCAGCGGGGGACAGGGGGCTCGGGAGCAGTACTTC.

This clone occurred once. The rearrangement joins TRBV5-1 to TRBJ1-3, with 7 bases identical to TRBD1. Germline CDR1 SGHRS, CDR2 YFSETQ. The CDR3 extends over 16 amino acids. V gave up 3 bases and J gave up 2 bases; unmatched junction bases: 8. The CDR3 nucleotides are TGCGCCAGCAGCTCCTGGACAGGAGGGACTGGAAACACCATATATTTT. Protein sequence: CASSSWTGGTGNTIYF.

This CDR3 reads CASSDWTGGVEKLFF. CDR3 nucleotides: TGTGCCAGCAGTGATTGGACAGGGGGCGTTGAAAAACTGTTTTTT. The chain is built from TRBV2 and TRBJ1-4; 11 nucleotides match TRBD1. CDR1 and CDR2 (germline): SNHLY, FYNNEI. J gave up 7 bases and V 3 bases, and 4 bases lay outside the gene matches. The CDR3 loop spans 15 amino acids.

The CDR3 DNA is TGTGCCAGCAGCCAAGATATTGGTGGGACAGGGTCCTACGAGCAGTACTTC. Its protein product is CASSQDIGGTGSYEQYF. The chain recombines TRBV4-2 with TRBJ2-7; 9 bases are shared with TRBD1. The germline CDR1 and CDR2 sequences are LGHNA and YNFKEQ. V lost 0 bases to trimming and J lost 1 base; unmatched junction nucleotides: 7. This CDR3 contains 17 residues.

This clone was seen just once. CDR3 sequence reads: CATVRDRGMNTEAFF. In DNA, the CDR3 is TGTGCCACCGTTCGGGACAGGGGGATGAACACTGAAGCTTTCTTT. The V call is TRBV15, the J call TRBJ1-1; 11 bases line up with TRBD1. Germline CDR1 and CDR2: LNHNV and YYDKDF (reference sequence). The CDR3 totals 15 residues. Trimming cost V 8 bases and J 0 bases; bases outside gene matches: 5.

The gene calls are TRBV28 and TRBJ2-5; the D gene is possibly TRBD2 (6 bases). CDR3 size: 13 residues. CDR1 is MDHEN and CDR2 is SYDVKM in the germline V gene. The V end lost 6 bases, the J end lost 2 bases, and 10 bases lay between the germline ends. CDR3 protein: CASSGTLQETQYF. CDR3 in DNA: TGTGCCAGCAGCGGGACTTTACAAGAGACCCAGTACTTC. Complete variable domain (other parts from reference TRBV28 and TRBJ2-5): DVKVTQSSRYLVKRTGEKVFLECVQDMDHENMFWYRQDPGLGLRLIYFSYDVKMKEKGDIPEGYSVSREKKERFSLILESASTNQTSMYLCASSGTLQETQYFGPGTRLLVL.

V and J are TRBV7-8 and TRBJ2-7; 7 bases match TRBD1. V lost 1 base, J lost 3 bases, and 6 bases stayed unmatched. CDR3 size: 15 residues. Germline-derived CDR1 and CDR2 are SGHVS and FQNEAQ. CDR3 loop: CASSLGSGGLYEQYF. The CDR3, as DNA: TGTGCCAGCAGCTTAGGCTCAGGGGGTCTCTACGAGCAGTACTTC.

This chain uses TRBV7-8 with TRBJ2-1; 12 bases are shared with TRBD2. The V gene's germline CDR1 is SGHVS and CDR2 FQNEAQ. The V gene end was trimmed by 5 bases and the J gene end by 4 bases; junction bases not matched to a gene: 12. There are 18 residues in the CDR3. This CDR3 is CASSPLTSGGPAYNEQFF. The CDR3, as DNA: TGTGCCAGCAGCCCGCTAACTAGCGGGGGGCCGGCTTACAATGAGCAGTTCTTC.

The rearrangement uses TRBV5-6 and TRBJ2-1; TRBD2 matches at 15 bases. This CDR3 is 15 amino acids long. Germline CDR1 is SGHDT and CDR2 is YYEEEE. Trimming took 1 base from V and 9 from J; bases not matched to a gene: 2. CDR3 amino acids: CASSLWTSGRGEQFF. DNA of the CDR3: TGTGCCAGCAGCTTGTGGACTAGCGGGAGGGGTGAGCAGTTCTTC.

The chain is built from TRBV7-2 and TRBJ2-7; D gene ambiguous. Germline V gives CDR1 SGHTA, CDR2 FQGNSA. The CDR3 totals 13 residues. Trimming pared 6 bases from V and 3 bases from J, leaving 12 bases between. In DNA form, the CDR3 reads TGTGCCAGCAGTCCTGGCGGTAACTACGAGCAGTACTTC. This encodes CASSPGGNYEQYF.

The V and J genes are TRBV5-6 and TRBJ1-2; D is undetermined. The CDR3 length is 13 residues. Germline V CDR1 and CDR2: SGHDT, YYEEEE. V was trimmed by 6 bases and J by 7 bases, leaving 16 bases between them. The DNA of the CDR3 is TGTGCCAGCACTACGTCGGGAGGGTCTGGCTACACCTTC. Translation gives CASTTSGGSGYTF.

This clone was counted once. V is TRBV9 and J is TRBJ2-3; maybe TRBD1 (6 bases). The CDR3 consists of 17 residues. Trimming left V 0 bases short and J 1 base short, with 15 bases between. Germline loops: CDR1 SGDLS, CDR2 YYNGEE. This CDR3 is CASSVEGVLGGTDTQYF. The CDR3 nucleotides are TGTGCCAGCAGCGTAGAGGGGGTTCTGGGGGGCACAGATACGCAGTATTTT.

This sequence joins TRBV6-6 and TRBJ1-6; weak D call: TRBD1 (6 bases). This CDR3 is 16 amino acids long. Trimming cost V 0 bases and J 7 bases, with 13 bases left between them. The germline V gene encodes CDR1 MNHNY and CDR2 SVGAGI (reference sequence). The CDR3 nucleotides are TGTGCCAGCAGTTACTCGGCAGGGGCTGGGAATTCACCCCTCCACTTT. Translated, it gives CASSYSAGAGNSPLHF.

This chain uses TRBV29-1 with TRBJ2-3; D is perhaps TRBD1 (6 bases). The germline gives CDR1 SQVTM, CDR2 ANQGSEA. CDR3 length equals 13 residues. The V gene lost 2 bases and the J gene lost 5 bases, with 11 bases spanning the gap. The DNA for the CDR3 is TGCAGCGTTGAAAGGGCAGGGGAAGATACGCAGTATTTT. Translation: CSVERAGEDTQYF.

This chain links TRBV6-5 with TRBJ1-2; D ambiguous. This CDR3 is built from 12 residues. The ends were cut back, 5 bases at V and 4 bases at J, with 8 bases in the middle. Germline CDR1 and CDR2: MNHEY and SVGAGI. The CDR3 sequence: CASSTVAYGYTF. As DNA, the CDR3 is TGTGCCAGCAGTACAGTTGCCTATGGCTACACCTTC.

This clone was seen once. The rearrangement joins TRBV19 to TRBJ1-6; D uncertain. Germline V gene lookup returns CDR1 LNHDA and CDR2 SQIVND (reference sequence). Trimming removed 5 bases from V and 6 bases from J, with 8 bases in between. The length of the CDR3 is 13 residues. DNA for the CDR3: TGTGCCAGTAGTGCGGGGATTAATTCACCCCTCCACTTT. Protein product: CASSAGINSPLHF.